The TCR beta chain under discussion was sequenced for a study of tumor-infiltrating lymphocytes in primary liver carcinoma (dated by TCRdb to about 2017). Some background on the complete study: Of the five patients, three men and two women aged 30 to 69 years, four had hepatocellular carcinoma and one had combined HCC and intrahepatic cholangiocarcinoma. The tumors of the five patients were staged as T1-T3 N0M0, with maximum diameters ranging from 4.2 to 10 cm. Each sample produced roughly 3.5 to 7.5 million productive TCRbeta reads, and read depth showed no significant difference between tissue types. The study combined TCRbeta repertoire sequencing, expression microarrays and whole-exome sequencing across five regions of each liver tumor, with adjacent normal tissue and blood. A total of some 35 specimens from 5 patients went through TCRbeta repertoire sequencing, namely 25 tumor regions, 5 adjacent noncancerous liver tissues and 5 peripheral blood samples. Technical replicate repertoires showed high reproducibility, with mean shared-clone rates approximately 0.9 and correlation coefficients above 0.95. Overall study outcomes, separate from this receptor: With just a handful of patients in the study, the authors point out that the findings should be validated in a larger study. Because the samples were bulk and unsorted, CD4+ and CD8+ T cell repertoires could not be compared. Compared with blood, tumors had a significantly larger share of the repertoire taken up by the top 250 clones (p = 0.039). Pairs of tumor regions showed greater repertoire overlap (mean about 36%) than tumor-adjacent pairs (about 17%) or tumor-blood pairs (about 15%), which is consistent with antigen-driven expansion. Only the TCR beta chain was sequenced, so true repertoire diversity is likely underestimated because unpaired alpha chains were not captured.

Per the germline V gene, KGHSY is the CDR1 and FQNENV is the CDR2. From the cysteine through the phenylalanine, the CDR3 covers 15 amino acids. Only the CDR3 DNA is retained, 45 bases long and in frame from the first base. Total RNA and DNA were co-extracted from around 20-30 mg of bulk tissue with the AllPrep DNA/RNA mini kit, without cell sorting. About five patients with histopathologically diagnosed primary liver carcinoma underwent surgical resection in China between late 2015 and March 2016. At the time of sampling, the patients were treatment-naive and had chronic HBV infection. Fresh tumor and adjacent tissue pieces were bisected; one half was stored in RNAlater at -80°C, the other sent for histology. Points on this clonotype: Its antigen target is currently unknown. Sequence at one end of the junction differs from germline and may be a read error.

TCRbeta-specific cDNA was reverse-transcribed from roughly 500 ng total RNA using a constant-region primer and ProtoScript II reverse transcriptase. Construction of the TCRbeta libraries relied on three nested rounds of multiplex PCR, following a slightly modified ARM-PCR procedure. Each of the first two PCR rounds ran for approximately 10 cycles and used multiplex TRBV1-TRBV30 forward primers together with a Cbeta reverse primer. Sample barcodes and Illumina adapters were added in a final 25-cycle PCR with Deep VentR polymerase. Before sequencing, amplicons of 200-500 bp were purified from gel using a QIAquick gel extraction kit. An Illumina HiSeq 2500 was used to sequence the TCRbeta amplicons with 250-bp paired-end reads. As for the original processing: Reads were quality-trimmed with Trimmomatic v0.33, and paired reads were merged with FLASH v1.2.11 to recover full CDR3 sequences. MiGEC v1.2.1b assigned V, D and J germline segments to the rearranged TCRbeta sequences. Clonotype statistics and Shannon-Wiener diversity indices were computed with VDJtools v1.0.0. Except for diversity analysis, only the 250 most abundant clonotypes of each sample were used in subsequent analyses to reduce sampling bias. The raw public reads went through TCRdb reprocessing: fastp at Q25, MiXCR clone calling, in-frame beta chains kept. For every CDR3 protein sequence, its rows merge into one entry that carries the most common genes and DNA. The V and J calls were not made by the authors but by TCRdb's processing. Across this sample there are 75,000 to 80,000 distinct CDR3 sequences, with 69% seen only once. The ten largest clones add up to roughly 28% of the sample.

The sample consisted of tumor-adjacent normal liver tissue. This TCR was recovered from a man aged 35-49 years with primary liver carcinoma and hepatitis B virus infection. The rearrangement combines TRBV16 with TRBJ2-5; the D segment might be TRBD1 or TRBD2, since each matches 5 bases. The DNA sequence is TGTGTCAGCAGCCAATCGGGGCTTACCCAAGAGACCCAGTACTTC. Its amino acids are CVSSQSGLTQETQYF.